This entry describes one TCR beta chain. PCR employed 60 Vbeta and 13 Jbeta primers. Clones were sequenced by immunoSEQ multiplex PCR, and TCRdb holds only the in-frame ones, with some missing. Here the sample spans around 110,000 clones, 65% being singletons. Those who donated were healthy bone marrow donors. At sampling all donors were nominally healthy, likely with unrecorded immune exposures. V gave up 1 base and J gave up 6 bases, with 14 bases separating them. CDR3 length equals 15 residues. Germline values: CDR1 SGHDT, CDR2 YYEEEE. This entry comes from a study of cytomegalovirus exposure and HLA in healthy donors.

Sequencing was performed on PBMCs. The chain combines TRBV5-6 with TRBJ2-1, with a possible D match to TRBD2 (5 bases). This receptor was taken from a woman aged 40 to 49 in good health and CMV-seropositive. The CDR3 DNA reads as TGTGCCAGCAGCTTGCGTCCAGTAGCGCTCAATGAGCAGTTCTTC. As protein: CASSLRPVALNEQFF.